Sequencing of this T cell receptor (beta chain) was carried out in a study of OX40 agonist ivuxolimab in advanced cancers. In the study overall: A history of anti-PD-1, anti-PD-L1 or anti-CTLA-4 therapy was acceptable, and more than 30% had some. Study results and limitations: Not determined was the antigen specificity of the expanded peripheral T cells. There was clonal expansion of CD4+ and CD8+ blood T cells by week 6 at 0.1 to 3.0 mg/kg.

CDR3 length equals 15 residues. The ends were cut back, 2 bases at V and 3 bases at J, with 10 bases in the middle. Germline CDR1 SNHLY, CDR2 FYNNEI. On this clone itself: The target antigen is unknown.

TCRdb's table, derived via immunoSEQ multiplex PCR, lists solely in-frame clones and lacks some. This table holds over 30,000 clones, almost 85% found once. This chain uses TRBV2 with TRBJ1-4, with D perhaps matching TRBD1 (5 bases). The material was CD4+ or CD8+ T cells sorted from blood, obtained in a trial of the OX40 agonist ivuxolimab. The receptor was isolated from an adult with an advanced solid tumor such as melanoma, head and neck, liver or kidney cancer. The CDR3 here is CASSELGAANEKLFF. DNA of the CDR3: TGTGCCAGCAGTGAACTAGGGGCGGCTAATGAAAAACTGTTTTTT.